A single sample is the source of the 13 T cell receptor beta chains below, sequenced in a study of blood T cell repertoires in COVID-19. Libraries were prepared by immunoSEQ multiplex PCR; TCRdb keeps only in-frame clonotypes and omits some of them. The sample has about 360,000 clones, about 86% seen once; the top ten hold about 7%. Sample: peripheral blood. The origin of the receptors is a woman between 55 and 75 years old with COVID-19, enrolled during active disease.

This clone was detected only a few times. This chain joins TRBV4-3 and TRBJ2-7, with D hard to call. Per germline, CDR1 LGHNA and CDR2 YSLEER. This CDR3 region has 15 residues. The V gene lost 0 bases and the J gene lost 3 bases, with 12 bases spanning the gap. The CDR3 nucleotides read TGCGCCAGCAGCCAAGAGACGAGCGAAATCTACGAGCAGTACTTC. Translating it yields CASSQETSEIYEQYF.

V and J are TRBV27 and TRBJ2-7; 8 positions match TRBD1. This CDR3 has 14 residues. V gave up 5 bases and J gave up 6 bases; unmatched junction bases: 9. The germline gives CDR1 MNHEY, CDR2 SMNVEV (reference sequence). CDR3 nucleotide sequence: TGTGCCAGCAGTCCTCCAACGACAGGGGCCGAGCAGTACTTC. It encodes CASSPPTTGAEQYF.

This chain joins TRBV7-9 and TRBJ2-5; tentative D call: TRBD1 (5 bases). This CDR3 is 15 amino acids long. Trimming pared 1 base from V and 2 bases from J, leaving 11 bases between. Germline-derived CDR1 and CDR2 are SEHNR and FQNEAQ (reference sequence). As DNA, the CDR3 is TGTGCCAGCAGCTTAGGGGGCCTACGACAAGAGACCCAGTACTTC. Translation gives CASSLGGLRQETQYF.

The V and J genes are TRBV10-3 and TRBJ1-6; the match to TRBD1 covers 7 bases. V trimming: 4 bases; J trimming: 6 bases; junction bases outside the gene matches: 6. The length of the CDR3 is 15 residues. Germline V gene sequence: CDR1 ENHRY, CDR2 SYGVKD. CDR3 nucleotides: TGTGCCATCAGTGTAACGACAGGGTCTAATTCACCCCTCCACTTT. This translates into CAISVTTGSNSPLHF.

This chain joins TRBV6-2 or TRBV6-3 and TRBJ1-2, with D possibly TRBD1 on 6 matching bases. This CDR3 region has 13 residues. Germline V lookup: CDR1 MNHEY, CDR2 SVGEGT. V was shortened by 4 bases and J by 3 bases, with 9 bases between the two germline ends. CDR3 sequence reads: CASSLWTDYGYTF. CDR3 DNA sequence: TGTGCCAGCAGTTTATGGACAGACTATGGCTACACCTTC.

This sequence joins TRBV4-1 and TRBJ2-7, with TRBD1 as a possible D gene (6 bases). CDR1 and CDR2 (germline): MGHRA, YSYEKL. There are 16 residues in the CDR3. Trimming pared 0 bases from V and 1 base from J, leaving 13 bases between. The CDR3 region has the DNA TGCGCCAGCAGCCAAGAATCGACAGGACCTTCCTACGAGCAGTACTTC. It is translated as CASSQESTGPSYEQYF.

This rearrangement joins TRBV3-1 (or the pseudogene TRBV3-2) to TRBJ2-7; D unresolved. The CDR3 totals 12 residues. The V end lost 1 base, the J end lost 9 bases, and 10 bases lay between the germline ends. Germline CDR1 reads LGHDT; CDR2 reads YNNKEL (reference sequence). The CDR3 nucleotides are TGTGCCAGCAGCCAAGGGCCTTTAACGCAGTACTTC. Protein: CASSQGPLTQYF.

With regard to this clone: At one boundary the junction diverges from the germline segment, which might be a read error. The gene calls are TRBV3-1 (or the pseudogene TRBV3-2) and TRBJ1-2, with a tentative D call TRBD1 (6 bases). Germline V gene lookup returns CDR1 LGHDT and CDR2 YNNKEL (reference sequence). The CDR3 is made up of 14 amino acids. The CDR3 spells CASRQQGGNYGYTF. The CDR3 DNA follows: TGTGCCAGCCGCCAACAGGGAGGAAACTATGGCTACACCTTC.

The chain recombines TRBV2 with TRBJ1-1; 12 positions agree with TRBD1. Trimming at V came to 6 bases and at J to 4 bases, leaving 9 bases not matched to a gene. The CDR3 totals 16 residues. The germline V gene encodes CDR1 SNHLY and CDR2 FYNNEI. DNA of the CDR3: TGTGCCAGCAGCGATCCGGGACAGGGGGCTTTCACTGAAGCTTTCTTT. Amino acid sequence: CASSDPGQGAFTEAFF.

The chain combines TRBV29-1 with TRBJ1-2; tentatively, D is TRBD1 (6 bases). The CDR3 runs to 14 residues. V lost 6 bases and J 5 bases, leaving 19 bases between the germline ends. Germline CDR1 and CDR2: SQVTM and ANQGSEA. CDR3 coding DNA: TGCAGCGTCAAACCACAGGGTGGGCCTTATGGCTACACCTTC. Its protein is CSVKPQGGPYGYTF.

This rearrangement joins TRBV18 to TRBJ1-2; D unresolved. Trimming removed 3 bases at V and 7 bases at J, with 9 bases between. The CDR3 length is 12 residues. CDR1 KGHSH and CDR2 LQKENI come from the germline V gene. The CDR3 is CASSPGMGGYTF. The CDR3 DNA is TGTGCCAGCTCACCGGGCATGGGTGGCTACACCTTC.

This sequence joins TRBV9 and TRBJ2-1, with TRBD1 identical over 9 bases. The CDR3 loop spans 15 amino acids. The trim removed 4 bases at V and 2 bases at J, leaving 4 bases unmatched. The V gene's germline CDR1 is SGDLS and CDR2 YYNGEE. The CDR3 coding sequence is TGTGCCAGCAGCATCAGGACAGGGGCCTACAATGAGCAGTTCTTC. This encodes CASSIRTGAYNEQFF.

The chain links TRBV7-3 to TRBJ2-3; TRBD2 aligns across 9 bases. Germline assignment: CDR1 SGHTA and CDR2 FQGTGA. This CDR3 contains 17 residues. J was trimmed by 5 bases and V by 5 bases; bases with no gene match: 14. This chain's CDR3 is CASSPGIRLAVRDTQYF. In DNA form, the CDR3 reads TGTGCCAGCAGCCCCGGCATACGACTAGCGGTGCGAGATACGCAGTATTTT.